The present T cell receptor beta chain was sequenced within a study of blood T cell repertoires in COVID-19. The wider study: Whether acute or convalescent, the COVID-19 samples came from the United States, Italy and Spain. Nucleic acid was either cDNA or gDNA, and it came from T cells, B-cell-depleted T cells, or PBMCs.

TCRdb's table, derived via immunoSEQ multiplex PCR, lists solely in-frame clones and lacks some. Here the sample spans fewer than 250,000 clones, approximately 80% being singletons. The CDR3 has 14 amino acids. Trimming pared 7 bases from V and 0 bases from J, leaving 10 bases between. Germline V CDR1 and CDR2: MNHEY, SMNVEV (reference sequence). This chain connects TRBV27 to TRBJ1-5; D is ambiguous. The sequence was collected from a woman in her 70s with acute or convalescent COVID-19. Sample: peripheral blood. The CDR3 is CASNVGYSNQPQHF. For the CDR3, the DNA is TGTGCCAGCAACGTCGGGTATAGCAATCAGCCCCAGCATTTT.